The 19 T cell receptor beta chains below were found in one sample sequenced in a study of human T cells and chemical hapten exposure (dated by TCRdb to the early 2020s). The method was RACE. The listed sequencing device is NextSeq 500. Starting from the raw public reads, TCRdb applied fastp trimming at Q25, assembled clones with MiXCR and retained in-frame beta chains. Identical CDR3 protein sequences are pooled into one entry, listed with their most common genes and DNA. The sample table lists about 290,000 distinct CDR3 sequences, over 7.5% of them with a count of one. The top ten constitute more than 0.95% of the sample. The sample's time point label, in plain terms: pre-sensitization, week 0. What this sample's treatment or condition label stands for: therapeutic diphenylcyclopropenone sensitization with weekly scalp DPC. The specimen comprised whole blood, sampled in connection with sensitization to the hapten diphenylcyclopropenone (DPC). These receptors all come from a young man with alopecia areata. Some clones in this sample may be carry-over from other donors' samples.

This clonotype was counted a few times. This chain connects TRBV7-3 to TRBJ1-1; D gene uncertain. Germline CDR1 reads SGHTA; CDR2 reads FQGTGA. Trimming took off 2 bases at V and 1 base at J, with 11 bases between the two ends. The CDR3 is made up of 15 amino acids. The CDR3 loop is CASSLSAVTNTEAFF. As DNA, the CDR3 is TGTGCCAGCAGCTTATCGGCGGTGACGAACACTGAAGCTTTCTTT.

This chain links TRBV6-2 or TRBV6-3 with TRBJ2-3; TRBD1 matches 7 bases. Germline CDR1 reads MNHEY; CDR2 reads SVGEGT. The J segment lost 4 bases and the V segment lost 6 bases, leaving 7 bases of the junction unmatched. The CDR3 extends over 14 amino acids. The CDR3 loop is CASSLGTAADTQYF. The DNA for the CDR3 is TGTGCCAGCAGCCTAGGGACAGCTGCAGATACGCAGTATTTT.

This chain connects TRBV11-2 to TRBJ2-7, with TRBD1 matching over 7 bases. J lost 4 bases, V lost 0 bases, and 9 bases had no gene match. The germline V gene has CDR1 SGHAT and CDR2 FQNNGV. The CDR3 length is 16 residues. The CDR3 DNA reads TGTGCCAGCAGCTTAGAAGCCCGCCTGGACAGGTACGAGCAGTACGTC. Translated, it gives CASSLEARLDRYEQYV.

The V call is TRBV10-3, the J call TRBJ2-7; 12 bases fit TRBD2. The CDR3 has 15 residues. V dropped 5 bases and J dropped 0; count of bases not matched to a gene: 2. Germline loops: CDR1 ENHRY, CDR2 SYGVKD. The chain's CDR3 is CAISPGLAGSYEQYF. Written as DNA, the CDR3 is TGTGCCATCAGTCCGGGACTAGCGGGCTCCTACGAGCAGTACTTC.

This clonotype turned up a few times. The CDR3 nucleotides read TGTGCCATCAGTGAGGTCCATCGCACCGGGGAGCTGTTTTTT. Protein sequence: CAISEVHRTGELFF. The chain has TRBV10-3 and TRBJ2-2; D unresolved. Germline CDR1 and CDR2: ENHRY and SYGVKD. The germline V and J ends were trimmed by 2 bases and 4 bases, with 8 bases remaining between them. This CDR3 region has 14 residues.

Ten or more counts support this clonotype. This chain uses TRBV5-5 with TRBJ1-5; no clear D gene. Between the trimmed V and J ends, which lost 2 bases and 1 base, there was a span of 7 bases. Germline V gene data show CDR1 as SGHKS and CDR2 as YYEKEE (reference sequence). The CDR3 spans 14 residues. The CDR3 DNA sequence: TGTGCCAGCAGCTTTGGGCAGAGCAATCAGCCCCAGCATTTT. Its translation is CASSFGQSNQPQHF.

This sequence joins TRBV6-5 and TRBJ1-1, with a weak D call TRBD1 (5 bases). Germline V CDR1 and CDR2: MNHEY, SVGAGI. Trimming pared 0 bases from V and 2 bases from J, leaving 16 bases between. This CDR3 comprises 17 residues. In DNA form, the CDR3 reads TGTGCCAGCAGTTACTCGTGGGGCCAAGGGCGAAACACTGAAGCTTTCTTT. Its translation is CASSYSWGQGRNTEAFF.

This clonotype has just a few counts. The chain couples TRBV6-5 to TRBJ2-7, with D possibly being TRBD2 (5 bases). Germline V gene sequence: CDR1 MNHEY, CDR2 SVGAGI. The CDR3 length is 13 residues. V was cut by 2 bases and J by 6 bases, with 11 bases left in between. The CDR3 is CASSYRGIGEQYF. The CDR3 DNA reads TGTGCCAGCAGTTACAGAGGGATCGGCGAGCAGTACTTC.

The table lists this clonotype with a few counts. The gene calls are TRBV29-1 and TRBJ2-1; D remains unclear. The CDR3 sequence is 14 residues long. Trimming left V 5 bases short and J 4 bases short, with 15 bases between. Germline CDR1 SQVTM, CDR2 ANQGSEA. CDR3 DNA: TGCAGCGTTCCCGTTTTTCCTAGTTACAATGAGCAGTTCTTC. Translation gives CSVPVFPSYNEQFF.

The V and J genes are TRBV28 and TRBJ1-5, with D possibly TRBD1 on 6 matching bases. CDR1 MDHEN and CDR2 SYDVKM come from the germline V gene. This CDR3 has 16 residues. V lost 6 bases to trimming and J lost 4 bases, with 19 bases between them. The chain's CDR3 is CASSQAGAQGNQPQHF. Here the CDR3 DNA reads TGTGCCAGCAGCCAGGCAGGGGCGCAGGGGAATCAGCCCCAGCATTTT.

Only a few counts were recorded for this clonotype. The chain recombines TRBV6-2 or TRBV6-3 with TRBJ2-1, with TRBD1 as a possible D gene (6 bases). V lost 2 bases and J lost 4, with 9 bases in between. CDR1 MNHEY and CDR2 SVGEGT come from the germline V gene. The CDR3 extends over 14 amino acids. The CDR3 DNA is TGTGCCAGCAGTTACGTAAGGGGGTACAATGAGCAGTTCTTC. It translates to CASSYVRGYNEQFF.

J is TRBJ1-1 and V is TRBV27; unclear D gene. This CDR3 has 12 amino acids. V was pared by 8 bases and J by 4 bases, with 11 bases between. Germline CDR1 is MNHEY and CDR2 is SMNVEV (reference sequence). CDR3 bases: TGTGCCAGCGGGAGGGAGGGCACTGAAGCTTTCTTT. It yields the protein CASGREGTEAFF.

The chain links TRBV20-1 to TRBJ2-1; 10 nucleotides line up with TRBD2. Germline V lookup: CDR1 DFQATT, CDR2 SNEGSKA (reference sequence). J lost 8 bases, V lost 3 bases, and 10 bases had no gene match. The CDR3 loop spans 15 amino acids. The CDR3 DNA reads as TGCAGTGCTAGGGCTGATAGCGGGGGGCCGCATGAGCAGTTCTTC. Residues: CSARADSGGPHEQFF.

The chain combines TRBV9 with TRBJ2-3, with unresolved D. The CDR3 loop spans 13 amino acids. From germline, CDR1 is SGDLS and CDR2 YYNGEE. The germline V and J ends were trimmed by 0 bases and 3 bases, with 5 bases remaining between them. The CDR3: CASSVGLTDTQYF. The CDR3 DNA reads TGTGCCAGCAGCGTAGGCTTGACAGATACGCAGTATTTT.

This chain connects TRBV11-1 to TRBJ2-3; 9 bases are a match to TRBD2. The CDR3 has 15 amino acids. Unmatched junction bases numbered 4, after V lost 4 bases and J lost 2 bases. Germline CDR1 is SGHAT and CDR2 is FQDESV (reference sequence). The CDR3, as DNA: TGTGCCAGCAGCTCGCGGACTAGCGCCACAGATACGCAGTATTTT. It translates to CASSSRTSATDTQYF.

The sample holds a few counts of this clonotype. V is TRBV2 and J is TRBJ2-5, with a possible D match to TRBD1 (5 bases). Germline CDR1 reads SNHLY; CDR2 reads FYNNEI. This CDR3 spans 16 amino acids. Trimming removed 2 bases at V and 1 base at J, with 14 bases between. Here the CDR3 DNA reads TGTGCCAGCAGTGAATCGTTCCCAGGGCTCCAAGAGACCCAGTACTTC. Its protein product is CASSESFPGLQETQYF.

The chain carries TRBV4-3 and TRBJ1-3; D perhaps matches TRBD1 (5 bases). V was cut by 10 bases and J by 0 bases, with 16 bases left in between. The CDR3 totals 15 residues. CDR1 LGHNA and CDR2 YSLEER come from the germline V gene. CDR3 nucleotides: TGCGCCACCAGTAGGACACGGGGCTCTGGAAACACCATATATTTT. Amino acids: CATSRTRGSGNTIYF.

This clonotype was counted at least ten times. This rearrangement joins TRBV29-1 to TRBJ1-5; a possible D gene is TRBD1 (5 bases). V was clipped by 6 bases and J by 0 bases, with 12 bases between them. The CDR3 loop spans 14 amino acids. In germline, CDR1 is SQVTM, CDR2 ANQGSEA. This CDR3 reads CSVPRQRSNQPQHF. Written as DNA, the CDR3 is TGCAGCGTCCCCCGACAGCGTAGCAATCAGCCCCAGCATTTT. Based on the CDR3 plus reference TRBV29-1 and TRBJ1-5, the full variable domain is SAVISQKPSRDICQRGTSLTIQCQVDSQVTMMFWYRQQPGQSLTLIATANQGSEATYESGFVIDKFPISRPNLTFSTLTVSNMSPEDSSIYLCSVPRQRSNQPQHFGDGTRLSIL.

The chain recombines TRBV9 with TRBJ1-1; D is uncertain. V was pared by 4 bases and J by 5 bases, with 12 bases between. CDR1 is SGDLS and CDR2 is YYNGEE in the germline V gene. This CDR3 contains 13 residues. The CDR3 protein is CASSSEVATEAFF. CDR3 sequence (DNA): TGTGCCAGCAGCTCCGAGGTGGCGACTGAAGCTTTCTTT.